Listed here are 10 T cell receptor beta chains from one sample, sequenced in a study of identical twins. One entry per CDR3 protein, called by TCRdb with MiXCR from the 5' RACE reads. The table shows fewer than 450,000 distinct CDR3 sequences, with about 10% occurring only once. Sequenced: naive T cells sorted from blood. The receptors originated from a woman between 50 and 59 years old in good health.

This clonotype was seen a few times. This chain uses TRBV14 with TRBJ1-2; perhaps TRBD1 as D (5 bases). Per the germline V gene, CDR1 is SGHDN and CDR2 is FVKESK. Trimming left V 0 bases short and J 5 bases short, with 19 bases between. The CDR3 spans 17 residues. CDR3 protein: CASSQDGRGHWGYGYTF. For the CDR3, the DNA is TGTGCCAGCAGCCAAGATGGTAGGGGCCACTGGGGGTATGGCTACACCTTC.

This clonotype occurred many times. The CDR3 DNA reads as TGCAGCGTCCTGAGGGGGTCCCCAACCGGGGAGCTGTTTTTT. The encoded protein is CSVLRGSPTGELFF. J is TRBJ2-2 and V is TRBV29-1; perhaps TRBD1 as D (6 bases). The germline CDR1 and CDR2 sequences are SQVTM and ANQGSEA. V gave up 6 bases and J gave up 5 bases, with 16 bases separating them. There are 14 residues in the CDR3.

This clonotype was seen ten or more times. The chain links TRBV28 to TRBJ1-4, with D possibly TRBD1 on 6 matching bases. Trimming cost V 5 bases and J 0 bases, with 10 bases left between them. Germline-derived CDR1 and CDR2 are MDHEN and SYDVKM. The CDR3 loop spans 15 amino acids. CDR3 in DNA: TGTGCCAGCAGTAGAAGGACAGCAACTAATGAAAAACTGTTTTTT. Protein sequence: CASSRRTATNEKLFF.

The CDR3 nucleotides read TGTGCCAGCGCCCCACTAGCAGGCTCCTACAATGAGCAGTTCTTC. Protein product: CASAPLAGSYNEQFF. The rearrangement links TRBV12-3 or TRBV12-4 to TRBJ2-1; possibly TRBD2 for D (6 bases). V was shortened by 8 bases and J by 0 bases, with 14 bases between the two germline ends. The CDR3 is made up of 15 amino acids.

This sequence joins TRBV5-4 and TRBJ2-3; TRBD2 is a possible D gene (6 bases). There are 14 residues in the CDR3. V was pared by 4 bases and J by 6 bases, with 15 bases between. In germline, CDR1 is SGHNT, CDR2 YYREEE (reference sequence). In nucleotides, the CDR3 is TGTGCCAGCAGCGGGGGACTCCCCCCGGATACGCAGTATTTT. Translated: CASSGGLPPDTQYF.

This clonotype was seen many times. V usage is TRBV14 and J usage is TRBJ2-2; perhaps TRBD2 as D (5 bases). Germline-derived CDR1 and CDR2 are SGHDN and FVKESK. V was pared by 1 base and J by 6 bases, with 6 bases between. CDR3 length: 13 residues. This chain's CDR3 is CASSQAGSGELFF. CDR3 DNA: TGTGCCAGCAGCCAAGCGGGGTCCGGGGAGCTGTTTTTT.

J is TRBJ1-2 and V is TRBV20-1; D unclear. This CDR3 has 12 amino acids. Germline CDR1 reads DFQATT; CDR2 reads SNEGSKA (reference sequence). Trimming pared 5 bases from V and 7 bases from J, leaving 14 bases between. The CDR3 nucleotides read TGCAGTGCTCTAGGTTCTTGGGGTGGCTACACCTTC. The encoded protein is CSALGSWGGYTF.

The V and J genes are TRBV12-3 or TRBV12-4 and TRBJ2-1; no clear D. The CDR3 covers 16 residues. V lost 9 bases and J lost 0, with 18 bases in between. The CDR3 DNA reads TGTGCCAGTTCTAATACCGGGTCACGCTCCTACAATGAGCAGTTCTTC. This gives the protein CASSNTGSRSYNEQFF.

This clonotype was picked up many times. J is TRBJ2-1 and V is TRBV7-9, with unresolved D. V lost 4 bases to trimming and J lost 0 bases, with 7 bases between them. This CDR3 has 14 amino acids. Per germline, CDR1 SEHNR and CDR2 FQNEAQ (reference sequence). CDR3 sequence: CASSSPGSYNEQFF. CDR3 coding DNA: TGTGCCAGCAGCTCCCCAGGCTCCTACAATGAGCAGTTCTTC. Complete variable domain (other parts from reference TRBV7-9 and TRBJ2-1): DTGVSQNPRHKITKRGQNVTFRCDPISEHNRLYWYRQTLGQGPEFLTYFQNEAQLEKSRLLSDRFSAERPKGSFSTLEIQRTEQGDSAMYLCASSSPGSYNEQFFGPGTRLTVL.

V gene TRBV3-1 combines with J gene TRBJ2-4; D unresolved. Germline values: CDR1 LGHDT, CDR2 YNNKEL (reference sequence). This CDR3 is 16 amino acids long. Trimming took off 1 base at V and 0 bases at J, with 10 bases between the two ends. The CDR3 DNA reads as TGTGCCAGCAGCCAAGCTGGGGTTCTAGCCAAAAACATTCAGTACTTC. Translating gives CASSQAGVLAKNIQYF. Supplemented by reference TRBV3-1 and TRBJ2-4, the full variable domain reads DTAVSQTPKYLVTQMGNDKSIKCEQNLGHDTMYWYKQDSKKFLKIMFSYNNKELIINETVPNRFSPKSPDKAHLNLHINSLELGDSAVYFCASSQAGVLAKNIQYFGAGTRLSVL.